Sequencing of this T cell receptor beta chain was carried out in a study of blood T cell repertoires in COVID-19. Study as a whole: Sources were T cells, B-cell-depleted T cells, or PBMCs; the material itself was cDNA or gDNA.

This clone was observed a single time. This CDR3 region has 14 residues. Trimming left V 1 base short and J 4 bases short, with 10 bases between. Germline V lookup: CDR1 LNHNV, CDR2 YYDKDF (reference sequence). Methods used by the authors: Scientists estimated how many nucleated cells there were by amplifying reference gene primers. The data were produced by immunoSEQ multiplex PCR, yet TCRdb's version contains in-frame clones alone and is incomplete. The V and J calls and clone size were taken over from that table, and D and trimming were inferred from the DNA. The data hold tens of thousands of clones, with 80% to 90% observed a single time.

The clonotype originates from a man aged 45-60 years with active or convalescent COVID-19. Sequences were obtained from peripheral blood. The genes are TRBV15 and TRBJ1-2; maybe TRBD1 (5 bases). CDR3 bases: TGTGCCACCAGCAGAGGACAGCAAGTCTATGGCTACACCTTC. It yields the protein CATSRGQQVYGYTF. Based on the CDR3 plus reference TRBV15 and TRBJ1-2, the full variable domain is DAMVIQNPRYQVTQFGKPVTLSCSQTLNHNVMYWYQQKSSQAPKLLFHYYDKDFNNEADTPDNFQSRRPNTSFCFLDIRSPGLGDTAMYLCATSRGQQVYGYTFGSGTRLTVV.